This is a list of T cell receptor beta chains from one sample in a study of molecular identifiers for immune sequencing clone quantification. MiXCR was run by TCRdb on the PCR reads, yielding one entry per CDR3 protein. The sample has about 98,000 distinct CDR3 sequences; 30% to 35% are singletons. Input material: naive CD8+ T cells from blood, with Jurkat cell RNA spiked in. Receptors originate from a human donor in good health. Some libraries in this study had Jurkat cell RNA spiked in. CDR3s include the opening cysteine and the closing phenylalanine or tryptophan. Fields, in order: clone size, J gene, D gene, V gene, CDR3 DNA, CDR3 protein. The D gene is left open where the match is weak. Only part of the rows carry a size: once, few, many, or a class if the clone is expanded.

clone_size: .; j_call: TRBJ1-3; d_call: .; v_call: TRBV28; cdr3_nt: TGTGCCAGCAGCCCTGACCCTGGAAACACCAAATATTTT; cdr3_aa: CASSPDPGNTKYF
clone_size: few; j_call: TRBJ2-1; d_call: TRBD2; v_call: TRBV12-3/TRBV12-4; cdr3_nt: TGTGCCAGCAGTCCTCTAGCGGTGACCCACAATGAGCAGTTCTTC; cdr3_aa: CASSPLAVTHNEQFF
clone_size: few; j_call: TRBJ1-2; d_call: .; v_call: TRBV28; cdr3_nt: TGTGCCAGCAGCCAGGGTTATGGCTACACCTTC; cdr3_aa: CASSQGYGYTF
clone_size: many; j_call: TRBJ1-3; d_call: TRBD1; v_call: TRBV7-2; cdr3_nt: TGTGCCAGCAGCTTAGCACAGGGGTATTCAAACACCATATATTTT; cdr3_aa: CASSLAQGYSNTIYF
clone_size: many; j_call: TRBJ2-3; d_call: TRBD2; v_call: TRBV28; cdr3_nt: TGTGCCAGCAGTTTAGGTCTAGCGGGCCCGGGCACAGATACGCAGTATTTT; cdr3_aa: CASSLGLAGPGTDTQYF
clone_size: .; j_call: TRBJ1-5; d_call: .; v_call: TRBV9; cdr3_nt: TGTGCCAGCAGCGTAGGGCCCGATCAGCCCCAGCATTTT; cdr3_aa: CASSVGPDQPQHF
clone_size: many; j_call: TRBJ2-7; d_call: .; v_call: TRBV20-1; cdr3_nt: TGCAGTGCTAGCGGGGGTTCCTACGAGCAGTACTTC; cdr3_aa: CSASGGSYEQYF
clone_size: few; j_call: TRBJ2-3; d_call: .; v_call: TRBV28; cdr3_nt: TGTGCCAGCAGTTCGTGGGGGTCTACGCAGTATTTT; cdr3_aa: CASSSWGSTQYF
clone_size: .; j_call: TRBJ2-5; d_call: .; v_call: TRBV4-3; cdr3_nt: TGCGCCAGCAGCCAAGGGGCCCAAGAGACCCCGTACTTC; cdr3_aa: CASSQGAQETPYF
clone_size: .; j_call: TRBJ2-7; d_call: TRBD1; v_call: TRBV6-2/TRBV6-3; cdr3_nt: TGTGTCAGCAGTGGATTGAGGGGGCGATACGAGCAGTACTTC; cdr3_aa: CVSSGLRGRYEQYF
clone_size: .; j_call: TRBJ2-3; d_call: .; v_call: TRBV12-3/TRBV12-4; cdr3_nt: TGTGCCAGCAGTTTTTTCAGGGAGACAGATACGCAGTATTTT; cdr3_aa: CASSFFRETDTQYF
clone_size: few; j_call: TRBJ1-6; d_call: .; v_call: TRBV9; cdr3_nt: TGTGCCAGCAGCGTAGTGGCCAATTCACCCCTCCACTTT; cdr3_aa: CASSVVANSPLHF
clone_size: .; j_call: TRBJ2-5; d_call: .; v_call: TRBV11-2; cdr3_nt: TGTGCCAGCAGCTTATGCGCCGGGAACCAAGAGACCCAGTACTTC; cdr3_aa: CASSLCAGNQETQYF
clone_size: few; j_call: TRBJ2-7; d_call: .; v_call: TRBV6-1; cdr3_nt: TGTGCCAGCAGTGTATACGTTAGCGGCGAGCAGTACTTC; cdr3_aa: CASSVYVSGEQYF
clone_size: few; j_call: TRBJ2-7; d_call: .; v_call: TRBV7-6; cdr3_nt: TGTGCCAGCAGCCCAGATTTAGTTGCCTACGAGCAGTACTTC; cdr3_aa: CASSPDLVAYEQYF
clone_size: .; j_call: TRBJ1-6; d_call: .; v_call: TRBV28; cdr3_nt: TGTGCCAGCAGTGAAGTATACAGGTCCTATAATTCACCCCTCCACTTT; cdr3_aa: CASSEVYRSYNSPLHF
clone_size: .; j_call: TRBJ2-7; d_call: TRBD2; v_call: TRBV4-3; cdr3_nt: TGCGCCAGCACCCCCCCAGCGGGAGTATGGGAGCAGTACTTC; cdr3_aa: CASTPPAGVWEQYF
clone_size: many; j_call: TRBJ1-3; d_call: TRBD1; v_call: TRBV12-3/TRBV12-4; cdr3_nt: TGTGCCAGCAGCTACGGGGGACAGGAAGGAAACACCATATATTTT; cdr3_aa: CASSYGGQEGNTIYF
clone_size: .; j_call: TRBJ2-7; d_call: .; v_call: TRBV27; cdr3_nt: TGTGCCAGCAGTAGGTTGAGTGGCCCTGGTGAGCAGTACTTC; cdr3_aa: CASSRLSGPGEQYF
clone_size: few; j_call: TRBJ2-4; d_call: .; v_call: TRBV6-2/TRBV6-3; cdr3_nt: TGTGCCAGCAGTTCCGTGGGCATTCAGTACTTC; cdr3_aa: CASSSVGIQYF
clone_size: few; j_call: TRBJ2-7; d_call: .; v_call: TRBV5-8; cdr3_nt: TGTGCCAGCAGCGACCCTACGGGGGTCGAGCAGTACTTC; cdr3_aa: CASSDPTGVEQYF
clone_size: few; j_call: TRBJ1-4; d_call: TRBD1; v_call: TRBV3-1; cdr3_nt: TGTGCCAGCAGCCAAGTGGACAGGAGTCGTGAAAAACTGTTTTTT; cdr3_aa: CASSQVDRSREKLFF
clone_size: few; j_call: TRBJ2-7; d_call: .; v_call: TRBV6-1; cdr3_nt: TGTGCCAGCACCCCTCGACAGACAGGAACCTACGAGCAGTACTTC; cdr3_aa: CASTPRQTGTYEQYF
clone_size: .; j_call: TRBJ1-5; d_call: .; v_call: TRBV19; cdr3_nt: TGTGCCAGAAGTATCTGGGAGAATCAGCCCCAGCATTTT; cdr3_aa: CARSIWENQPQHF
clone_size: .; j_call: TRBJ1-4; d_call: .; v_call: TRBV7-9; cdr3_nt: TGTGCCAGCAGCTTATACGGGGGTGGAAAACTGTTTTTT; cdr3_aa: CASSLYGGGKLFF
clone_size: .; j_call: TRBJ1-2; d_call: .; v_call: TRBV12-3/TRBV12-4; cdr3_nt: TGTGCCAGCAGCTGGGGTTTAGGCTATGGCTACGCCTTC; cdr3_aa: CASSWGLGYGYAF
clone_size: few; j_call: TRBJ1-4; d_call: TRBD1; v_call: TRBV27; cdr3_nt: TGTGCCAGCAGTTCCACAGGGGGGCACGAAAAACTGTTTTTT; cdr3_aa: CASSSTGGHEKLFF
clone_size: .; j_call: TRBJ1-4; d_call: .; v_call: TRBV28; cdr3_nt: TGTGCCAGCAGTTTATCCAGGGTGGAAGGAGAAAAACTGTTTTTT; cdr3_aa: CASSLSRVEGEKLFF
clone_size: few; j_call: TRBJ2-3; d_call: TRBD1; v_call: TRBV2; cdr3_nt: TGTGCCAGCAAACGGACAGGGGGGTCAACAGATACGCAGTATTTT; cdr3_aa: CASKRTGGSTDTQYF
clone_size: .; j_call: TRBJ2-3; d_call: .; v_call: TRBV5-4; cdr3_nt: TGTGCCAGCAGCATGAGGGGGGCAGATACGCAGTATTTT; cdr3_aa: CASSMRGADTQYF
clone_size: .; j_call: TRBJ2-2; d_call: .; v_call: TRBV14; cdr3_nt: TGTGCCAGCAGCCAAGTTCCAGGGGCCGCCGGGGAGCTGTTTTTT; cdr3_aa: CASSQVPGAAGELFF
clone_size: many; j_call: TRBJ2-5; d_call: TRBD1; v_call: TRBV5-1; cdr3_nt: TGCGCCAGCAGCTTTCCCGGGACAGGGGTTGAAGAGACCCAGTACTTC; cdr3_aa: CASSFPGTGVEETQYF
clone_size: .; j_call: TRBJ2-3; d_call: TRBD1; v_call: TRBV9; cdr3_nt: TGTGCCAGCAGCGGCCGGGACAGTAGCACAGATACGCAGTATTTT; cdr3_aa: CASSGRDSSTDTQYF
clone_size: .; j_call: TRBJ2-3; d_call: .; v_call: TRBV3-1; cdr3_nt: TGTGCCAGCAGCCAAGATTCTGGTTTGGGCACAGATACGCAGTATTTT; cdr3_aa: CASSQDSGLGTDTQYF
clone_size: few; j_call: TRBJ2-7; d_call: TRBD1; v_call: TRBV6-5; cdr3_nt: TGTGCCAGCAGTACTGCTTGGACAGGGGTTACCTACGAGCAGTACTTC; cdr3_aa: CASSTAWTGVTYEQYF
clone_size: .; j_call: TRBJ2-7; d_call: .; v_call: TRBV13; cdr3_nt: TGTGCCAGCAGCTTAGGGAGCGGAGGGGGCGAGCAGTACTTC; cdr3_aa: CASSLGSGGGEQYF
clone_size: .; j_call: TRBJ2-7; d_call: .; v_call: TRBV7-9; cdr3_nt: TGTGCCAGCAGCCCGATGCTAGCGAAGAACTACGAGCAGTACTTC; cdr3_aa: CASSPMLAKNYEQYF
clone_size: once; j_call: TRBJ2-7; d_call: .; v_call: TRBV5-1; cdr3_nt: TGCGCCAGCAGCTTGCGGACGGACAGATACGAGCTGTACTTC; cdr3_aa: CASSLRTDRYELYF
clone_size: .; j_call: TRBJ2-5; d_call: .; v_call: TRBV14; cdr3_nt: TGTACCAGCAGCCGTTGGGATGGCGTGACCCAGTACTTC; cdr3_aa: CTSSRWDGVTQYF
clone_size: .; j_call: TRBJ1-5; d_call: TRBD1; v_call: TRBV27; cdr3_nt: TGTGCCAGCAGTCCTCGACAGGGTGGTCAGCCCCAGCATTTT; cdr3_aa: CASSPRQGGQPQHF
clone_size: few; j_call: TRBJ2-2; d_call: TRBD1; v_call: TRBV7-3; cdr3_nt: TGTGCCAGCAGCTTAAACCCCCACCGGGACAGGGGAGACACCGGGGAGCTGTTTTTT; cdr3_aa: CASSLNPHRDRGDTGELFF
clone_size: .; j_call: TRBJ2-7; d_call: .; v_call: TRBV2; cdr3_nt: TGTGCCATACTCCAGGCAGAAAGCTGCGAGCAGTACTTC; cdr3_aa: CAILQAESCEQYF
clone_size: .; j_call: TRBJ2-2; d_call: .; v_call: TRBV6-2/TRBV6-3; cdr3_nt: TGTGCCGGCACCCGCACCGGGGAGCTGTTTTTT; cdr3_aa: CAGTRTGELFF
clone_size: .; j_call: TRBJ2-5; d_call: TRBD1; v_call: TRBV9; cdr3_nt: TGTGCCAGCAGCGCTCGGGACAGCCAAGAGACCCAGTACTTC; cdr3_aa: CASSARDSQETQYF
clone_size: few; j_call: TRBJ1-3; d_call: TRBD1; v_call: TRBV4-3; cdr3_nt: TGCGCCAGCAGCCCGGGGACAGGTTCGGGAAACACCATATATTTT; cdr3_aa: CASSPGTGSGNTIYF
clone_size: .; j_call: TRBJ2-7; d_call: .; v_call: TRBV4-3; cdr3_nt: TGCGCCAGCAGCCAGGTACGGGAGTGGGCCTACGAGCAGTACTTC; cdr3_aa: CASSQVREWAYEQYF
clone_size: .; j_call: TRBJ2-7; d_call: .; v_call: TRBV6-2/TRBV6-3; cdr3_nt: TGTGCCAGCAGTTACTCGAGGAGCTGGGATGAGCAGTACTTC; cdr3_aa: CASSYSRSWDEQYF
clone_size: .; j_call: TRBJ2-2; d_call: .; v_call: TRBV19; cdr3_nt: TGTGCCACTAAAAGTGACACCGGGGAGCTGTTTTTT; cdr3_aa: CATKSDTGELFF
clone_size: .; j_call: TRBJ2-7; d_call: .; v_call: TRBV28; cdr3_nt: TGTGCCAGCAGCTGGGGGGTCGCCTACGAGCAGTACTTC; cdr3_aa: CASSWGVAYEQYF
clone_size: .; j_call: TRBJ2-5; d_call: TRBD2; v_call: TRBV27; cdr3_nt: TGTGCCAGCAGTTGGGGGGTGACAGCGGGGGGGCCTATTGAGACCCAGTACTTC; cdr3_aa: CASSWGVTAGGPIETQYF
clone_size: few; j_call: TRBJ1-5; d_call: .; v_call: TRBV9; cdr3_nt: TGTGCCAGCAGTGATGGAAGGGGTTATCCCCAGCATTTT; cdr3_aa: CASSDGRGYPQHF
clone_size: many; j_call: TRBJ1-1; d_call: .; v_call: TRBV7-9; cdr3_nt: TGTGCCAGCAGCTTAGAGTTTTCGACAGCCACTGAAGCTTTCTTT; cdr3_aa: CASSLEFSTATEAFF
clone_size: .; j_call: TRBJ2-5; d_call: .; v_call: TRBV5-6; cdr3_nt: TGTGCCAGCAGCCACTCTTCGGGGAAGGAGACCCAGTACTTC; cdr3_aa: CASSHSSGKETQYF
clone_size: few; j_call: TRBJ2-7; d_call: TRBD2; v_call: TRBV7-9; cdr3_nt: TGTGCCAGCAGACGGGGGGACCGCCCCTCCTACGAGCAGTACTTC; cdr3_aa: CASRRGDRPSYEQYF
clone_size: few; j_call: TRBJ1-1; d_call: .; v_call: TRBV2; cdr3_nt: TGTGCCAGCAACGGCCCAGGATTAGGCACTGAAGCTTTCTTT; cdr3_aa: CASNGPGLGTEAFF